These T cell receptor beta chains were read from a single sample in a study of glioma-infiltrating T cells. TCRdb re-derived calls from the multiplex PCR reads in MiXCR, one entry per CDR3 protein. This table holds tens of thousands of distinct CDR3 sequences, roughly 40% found once. The specimen sequenced was glioma tissue, nonneoplastic brain tissue, or PBMCs (not recorded which). The receptor set was obtained from a human donor with low-grade glioma or glioblastoma, undergoing nonglioma brain surgery, or in good health (not recorded which). Each CDR3 is given with its conserved first and last residue. The order of the fields is V gene, J gene, clone size, D gene, CDR3 length, CDR3 DNA, CDR3 protein. The D gene is left open where the match is weak. Size values are once, few and many counts, or a class for expanded clones, and some rows have none.

V gene: TRBV28
J gene: TRBJ2-7
clone size: many
D gene: TRBD1
CDR3 length: 14
CDR3 DNA: TGTGCCAGCAGCCCTGGACAGGGTCCCTACGAGCAGTACTTC
CDR3 protein: CASSPGQGPYEQYF

V gene: TRBV24-1
J gene: TRBJ2-5
clone size: -
D gene: -
CDR3 length: 14
CDR3 DNA: TGTGACACCAGTGATTTTCTACTAGGAGAGACCCAGTACTTC
CDR3 protein: CDTSDFLLGETQYF

V gene: TRBV29-1
J gene: TRBJ1-1
clone size: -
D gene: TRBD1
CDR3 length: 13
CDR3 DNA: TGCAGCGCCACCCGGGACAGGAGCACTGAAGCTCTCTTT
CDR3 protein: CSATRDRSTEALF

V gene: TRBV6-4
J gene: TRBJ2-1
clone size: many
D gene: -
CDR3 length: 15
CDR3 DNA: TGTGCCAGCAGTGAGCGGGACCGCTCCTACAATGAGCAGTTCTTC
CDR3 protein: CASSERDRSYNEQFF

V gene: TRBV29-1
J gene: TRBJ2-1
clone size: many
D gene: TRBD1
CDR3 length: 16
CDR3 DNA: TGCAGCGTTGAGGATCCGCGCGGGACAGGTGGAAATGAGCAGTTCTTC
CDR3 protein: CSVEDPRGTGGNEQFF

V gene: TRBV28
J gene: TRBJ2-4
clone size: many
D gene: -
CDR3 length: 11
CDR3 DNA: TGTGCCACCTCAGGCAGGGGCATTCAGTACTTC
CDR3 protein: CATSGRGIQYF

V gene: TRBV20-1
J gene: TRBJ1-1
clone size: -
D gene: TRBD1
CDR3 length: 13
CDR3 DNA: TGCAGTGCTAGTGGACAGGGGGCCACTGAAGCTTTCTTT
CDR3 protein: CSASGQGATEAFF

V gene: TRBV20-1
J gene: TRBJ2-5
clone size: once
D gene: TRBD2
CDR3 length: 15
CDR3 DNA: TGCAGTGCTAGAGGGACTAGCGGGAGCGCTGAGACCCAGTACTTC
CDR3 protein: CSARGTSGSAETQYF

V gene: TRBV14
J gene: TRBJ1-2
clone size: many
D gene: TRBD1
CDR3 length: 14
CDR3 DNA: TGTGCCAGCAGCCAGGGGGACAGATGGTATGGCTACACCTTC
CDR3 protein: CASSQGDRWYGYTF

V gene: TRBV6-4
J gene: TRBJ2-1
clone size: -
D gene: TRBD2
CDR3 length: 16
CDR3 DNA: TGTGCCGGCAGTGAAGCGGGGGGGAGCTCCTACAACGAGCAGCTCTTC
CDR3 protein: CAGSEAGGSSYNEQLF

V gene: TRBV5-1
J gene: TRBJ2-1
clone size: many
D gene: TRBD2
CDR3 length: 17
CDR3 DNA: TGCGCCAGCAGCCCCGGTGGGACTAGCGGTACTTACAATGAGCAGTTCTTC
CDR3 protein: CASSPGGTSGTYNEQFF

V gene: TRBV20-1
J gene: TRBJ1-6
clone size: once
D gene: -
CDR3 length: 14
CDR3 DNA: TGCAGTGCTAGAGAGACAGCGCGTAATTCGCCCCTCCACTTT
CDR3 protein: CSARETARNSPLHF

V gene: TRBV7-2
J gene: TRBJ2-7
clone size: -
D gene: TRBD2
CDR3 length: 16
CDR3 DNA: TGTGCCAGCAGCGGACGGACTAGCGGCCCCCCCTACGAGCAGTACTTC
CDR3 protein: CASSGRTSGPPYEQYF

V gene: TRBV18
J gene: TRBJ1-5
clone size: many
D gene: -
CDR3 length: 13
CDR3 DNA: TGTGCCAGCTCCCCGGGAGGGCGCCAGCCCCAGCATTTT
CDR3 protein: CASSPGGRQPQHF

V gene: TRBV19
J gene: TRBJ2-7
clone size: many
D gene: TRBD1
CDR3 length: 14
CDR3 DNA: TGTGCCAGTAGTATAGTGGGGACAGCCTACGAGCAGTACTTC
CDR3 protein: CASSIVGTAYEQYF

V gene: TRBV24-1
J gene: TRBJ2-1
clone size: many
D gene: -
CDR3 length: 13
CDR3 DNA: TGTGCCACGGGGGGAGAATATTACAATGAGCAGTTCTTC
CDR3 protein: CATGGEYYNEQFF

V gene: TRBV7-8
J gene: TRBJ2-4
clone size: many
D gene: TRBD2
CDR3 length: 15
CDR3 DNA: TGTGCCAGCAGCCCAGGGACTAGCGGGAGGGACATTCAGTACTTC
CDR3 protein: CASSPGTSGRDIQYF

V gene: TRBV2
J gene: TRBJ1-5
clone size: many
D gene: -
CDR3 length: 13
CDR3 DNA: TGTGCCAGCAGCAATCCGGGCCAGGGGCCCCAGCATTTT
CDR3 protein: CASSNPGQGPQHF

V gene: TRBV10-3
J gene: TRBJ1-1
clone size: -
D gene: -
CDR3 length: 14
CDR3 DNA: TGTGCCAGGAGTGACCCAGGTCAGAGCACTGAAGCTTTCTTT
CDR3 protein: CARSDPGQSTEAFF

V gene: TRBV7-2
J gene: TRBJ2-2
clone size: -
D gene: TRBD1
CDR3 length: 17
CDR3 DNA: TGTGCCAGCAGCTTCCTTCAGGGGGCATCGAACACCGGGGAGCTGTTTTTT
CDR3 protein: CASSFLQGASNTGELFF

V gene: TRBV7-9
J gene: TRBJ1-3
clone size: many
D gene: -
CDR3 length: 14
CDR3 DNA: TGTGCCAGCAGCCTTGGAAGCTCTGGAAACACCATATATTTT
CDR3 protein: CASSLGSSGNTIYF

V gene: TRBV5-4
J gene: TRBJ2-2
clone size: -
D gene: -
CDR3 length: 15
CDR3 DNA: TGTGCCAGCAGAGAGGCGACAGGGAACACCGGGGAGCTGTTTTTT
CDR3 protein: CASREATGNTGELFF

V gene: TRBV20-1
J gene: TRBJ2-1
clone size: -
D gene: TRBD2
CDR3 length: 16
CDR3 DNA: TGCAGTGCTAGAGGGACTAGCGGGGGGGCCTACAATGAGCAGTTCTTC
CDR3 protein: CSARGTSGGAYNEQFF

V gene: TRBV7-2
J gene: TRBJ1-2
clone size: -
D gene: -
CDR3 length: 12
CDR3 DNA: TGTGCCAGCAGCCCAAGCGGGATTGGCTACACCTTC
CDR3 protein: CASSPSGIGYTF

V gene: TRBV11-3
J gene: TRBJ1-6
clone size: many
D gene: -
CDR3 length: 18
CDR3 DNA: TGTGCCAGCAGCTTAGTTATCGCCCTGACGGCGGGAATTTCACCCCTCCACTTT
CDR3 protein: CASSLVIALTAGISPLHF